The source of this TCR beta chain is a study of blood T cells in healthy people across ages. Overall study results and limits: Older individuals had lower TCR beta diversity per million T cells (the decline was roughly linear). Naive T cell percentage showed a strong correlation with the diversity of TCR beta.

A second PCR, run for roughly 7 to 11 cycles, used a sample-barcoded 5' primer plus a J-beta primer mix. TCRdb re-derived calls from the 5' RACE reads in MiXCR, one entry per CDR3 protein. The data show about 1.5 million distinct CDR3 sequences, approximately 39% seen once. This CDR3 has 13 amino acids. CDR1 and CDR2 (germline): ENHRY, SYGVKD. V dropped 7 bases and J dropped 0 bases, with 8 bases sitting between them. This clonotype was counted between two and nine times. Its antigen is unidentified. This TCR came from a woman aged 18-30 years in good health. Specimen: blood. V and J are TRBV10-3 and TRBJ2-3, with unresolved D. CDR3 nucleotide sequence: TGTGCCATCAATACACCTAGCACAGATACGCAGTATTTT. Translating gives CAINTPSTDTQYF.